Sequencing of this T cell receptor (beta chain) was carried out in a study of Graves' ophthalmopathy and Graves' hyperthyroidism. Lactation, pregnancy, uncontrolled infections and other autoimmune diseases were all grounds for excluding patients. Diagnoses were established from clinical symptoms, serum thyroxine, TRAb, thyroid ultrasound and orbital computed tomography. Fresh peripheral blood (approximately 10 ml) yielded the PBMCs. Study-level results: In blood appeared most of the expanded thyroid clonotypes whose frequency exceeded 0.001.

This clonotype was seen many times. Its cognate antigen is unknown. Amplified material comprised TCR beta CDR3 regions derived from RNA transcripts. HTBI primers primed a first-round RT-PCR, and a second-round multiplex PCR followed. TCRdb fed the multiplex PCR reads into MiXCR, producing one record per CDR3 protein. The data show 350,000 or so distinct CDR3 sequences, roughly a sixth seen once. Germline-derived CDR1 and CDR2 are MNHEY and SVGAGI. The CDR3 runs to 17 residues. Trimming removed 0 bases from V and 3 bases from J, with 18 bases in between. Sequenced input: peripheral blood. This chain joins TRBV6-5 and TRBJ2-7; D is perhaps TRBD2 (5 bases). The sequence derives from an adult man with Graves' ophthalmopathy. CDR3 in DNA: TGTGCCAGCAGTTACTCTTTATCGGGGTCTCGGGACTACGAGCAGTACTTC. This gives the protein CASSYSLSGSRDYEQYF.